This T cell receptor (beta chain) derives from a study of T cell repertoires in cytomegalovirus infection. As for the study in general: HLA-B-restricted CMV epitopes that are well studied were used alongside recently identified HLA-C-restricted ones.

On this clonotype itself: Its antigen is undetermined.

Using its own MiXCR run on the reads, TCRdb lists one record per CDR3 protein. The table lists about 770,000 distinct CDR3 sequences, 25% to 30% of them singletons. The CDR3 consists of 16 residues. Unmatched junction bases numbered 10, after V lost 4 bases and J lost 5 bases. Looked up from germline, CDR1 is SGHVS and CDR2 is FNYEAQ. Findings of the study overall: Carriage of CMV together with the relevant HLA was identifiable through cumulative public TCR beta family frequency.

The gene calls are TRBV7-6 and TRBJ2-5; TRBD1 aligns across 10 bases. This TCR was recovered from a human donor in good health (CMV status not recorded). Some clones in this sample may be carry-over from other donors' samples. The input for sequencing was cultured CD8+ T cells from PBMCs, taken from culture after CMV antigen stimulation. The CDR3 is CASSSLDRGREETQYF. The CDR3 DNA reads TGTGCCAGCAGCTCCCTAGACAGGGGGCGCGAGGAGACCCAGTACTTC.